One TCR beta chain is described in this entry. The target antigen is unknown. The data were obtained in a study of T cell responses to AZD1222 COVID-19 vaccine. Study findings and constraints: Donors were chiefly white British, with a greater number of females, and clonal diversity was perhaps underestimated. Baseline seropositivity occurred in only a handful of AZD1222 recipients. Increases in Spike-specific TCR breadth and depth were seen after two AZD1222 doses.

Germline CDR1 is LGHNA and CDR2 is YSLEER. Trimming took 0 bases from V and 7 from J, leaving 16 bases between them. The CDR3 covers 15 residues. Assay used: immunoSEQ multiplex PCR; TCRdb lists only in-frame clones, some missing. There are under 150,000 clones in the sample; approximately 89% occur only once, and around 5.5% lies in the top ten. The TCR originated in an adult in good health. The specimen comprised peripheral blood, sampled on day 0 of AZD1222 vaccination. V gene TRBV4-3 combines with J gene TRBJ2-7; no definite D call. CDR3 region: CASSQDRVRIKEQYF. The CDR3 bases are TGCGCCAGCAGCCAAGATAGGGTCAGGATCAAGGAGCAGTACTTC.